This T cell receptor beta chain derives from a study of spatial heterogeneity in lung cancer. For the study at large: Alpha-chain detections were consistently fewer than beta-chain detections among the sequences. An average of more than ten raw reads was observed per unique TCR and UMI combination.

Study-level results: Compared with follow-up, resection was when ubiquitous expanded tumor TCRs appeared in blood more.

Germline values: CDR1 MDHEN, CDR2 SYDVKM. V trimming: 6 bases; J trimming: 8 bases; junction bases outside the gene matches: 7. CDR3 length equals 14 residues. TCRdb fed the 5' RACE reads into MiXCR, producing one record per CDR3 protein. The table lists roughly 23,000 distinct CDR3 sequences, 4% to 6% of them singletons. Time point indicated: sample taken at primary tumor resection. Whole RNA was taken from tumor, nontumor lung or frozen PBMC; it was then sequenced unsorted. The 55 to 90 donors had untreated early-stage non-small cell lung cancer. In this sample, this clonotype is medium-sized. Its antigen remains unknown.

The source of this sequence is a male donor with early-stage non-small cell lung cancer. This rearrangement joins TRBV28 to TRBJ2-1, with 10 bases lining up with TRBD2. The sample in question was PBMCs, obtained at surgery. The CDR3 loop is CASSRLAGYYEQFF. For the CDR3, the DNA is TGTGCCAGCAGCCGACTAGCGGGTTACTATGAGCAGTTCTTC.